The 10 T cell receptor beta chains below all came from one sample that was sequenced in a study of T cells in Graves' hyperthyroidism and ophthalmopathy. The TCR beta CDR3 regions underwent amplification using RNA transcripts as the source. Primed by the HTBI set, a first-round RT-PCR was run on the TCR CDR3. In TCRdb, the multiplex PCR reads were re-called with MiXCR into one record per CDR3 protein. This sample has about 350,000 distinct CDR3 sequences; 17% occur once, and the top ten carry almost 35%. Sequencing input: blood. The origin of the receptors is a woman aged 25 to 39 with Graves' hyperthyroidism that later progressed to Graves' ophthalmopathy.

This chain connects TRBV6-1 to TRBJ2-3; D is undetermined. The CDR3 length is 15 residues. Deletions cut 6 bases from V and 0 bases from J, with 13 bases between. The V gene's germline CDR1 is MNHNS and CDR2 SASEGT. This CDR3 is CASRLKGYSTDTQYF. The CDR3 region has the DNA TGTGCCAGCAGACTTAAAGGGTATAGCACAGATACGCAGTATTTT.

This clonotype appeared many times. The chain carries TRBV5-1 and TRBJ2-5, with D unresolved. Trimming stripped 4 bases from V and 0 bases from J, with 4 bases between. Germline CDR1 SGHRS, CDR2 YFSETQ. The CDR3 totals 12 residues. The CDR3 region is CASSGYQETQYF. DNA of the CDR3: TGCGCCAGCAGCGGGTACCAAGAGACCCAGTACTTC.

This clonotype was seen only a few times. The genes are TRBV29-1 and TRBJ2-7; 10 bases match TRBD1. CDR1 and CDR2 (germline): SQVTM, ANQGSEA. The CDR3 extends over 13 amino acids. The V segment lost 3 bases and the J segment 5 bases; nucleotides outside the gene matches: 4. The CDR3 is CSVDSGTGDEQYF. DNA for the CDR3: TGCAGCGTTGATTCCGGGACAGGGGACGAGCAGTACTTC.

The table lists this clonotype with many counts. The genes are TRBV20-1 and TRBJ2-3, with D perhaps TRBD2 (6 bases). Trimming removed 3 bases at V and 5 bases at J, with 15 bases between. The CDR3 extends over 14 amino acids. Germline V gene data show CDR1 as DFQATT and CDR2 as SNEGSKA (reference sequence). CDR3 sequence reads: CSASGRGQGDTQYF. The DNA for the CDR3 is TGCAGTGCTAGTGGGCGGGGCCAAGGAGATACGCAGTATTTT.

V and J are TRBV4-1 and TRBJ2-4; D perhaps matches TRBD2 (5 bases). The germline CDR1 and CDR2 sequences are MGHRA and YSYEKL. Trimming removed 2 bases at V and 0 bases at J, with 14 bases between. The CDR3 contains 17 residues. CDR3 in DNA: TGCGCCAGCAGCCAAAGTGTGCGGGTAGGAGCCAAAAACATTCAGTACTTC. Its protein product is CASSQSVRVGAKNIQYF.

This clonotype was recorded at least ten times. The chain is built from TRBV5-1 and TRBJ2-1; 11 nucleotides match TRBD2. The CDR3 consists of 17 residues. V shed 2 bases, J shed 0 bases, and the junction held 4 bases outside the gene matches. In germline, CDR1 is SGHRS, CDR2 YFSETQ. CDR3 in amino acids: CASSLYSGRGSYNEQFF. In DNA form, the CDR3 reads TGCGCCAGCAGCTTATATAGCGGGAGGGGCTCCTACAATGAGCAGTTCTTC.

This rearrangement joins TRBV4-1 to TRBJ1-5; D remains ambiguous. Germline assignment: CDR1 MGHRA and CDR2 YSYEKL. CDR3 length equals 14 residues. Between the trimmed V and J ends, which lost 0 bases and 9 bases, there was a span of 12 bases. This CDR3 is CASSQDAGAWPQHF. The CDR3 DNA reads as TGCGCCAGCAGCCAAGATGCGGGTGCCTGGCCCCAGCATTTT.

This clonotype was observed many times. The chain is built from TRBV5-1 and TRBJ2-7, with D possibly TRBD2 on 6 matching bases. Germline lookup yields CDR1 SGHRS and CDR2 YFSETQ. The germline V and J ends were trimmed by 3 bases and 6 bases, with 16 bases remaining between them. This CDR3 comprises 14 residues. CDR3 DNA sequence: TGCGCCAGCAGCTCCTCCATCGGGACTCGCGAGCAGTACTTC. It yields the protein CASSSSIGTREQYF. The full variable domain, in which reference TRBV5-1 and TRBJ2-7 provide the parts outside the CDR3, is KAGVTQTPRYLIKTRGQQVTLSCSPISGHRSVSWYQQTPGQGLQFLFEYFSETQRNKGNFPGRFSGRQFSNSRSEMNVSTLELGDSALYLCASSSSIGTREQYFGPGTRLTVT.

This clonotype appeared many times. This chain uses TRBV15 with TRBJ1-1; D ambiguous. The CDR3 runs 16 residues. V was cut by 5 bases and J by 4 bases, with 20 bases left in between. Looked up from germline, CDR1 is LNHNV and CDR2 is YYDKDF (reference sequence). The CDR3, as DNA: TGTGCCACCAGCCCCCGGAGGCAACGGCAGAGCACTGAAGCTTTCTTT. Amino acid sequence: CATSPRRQRQSTEAFF.

This chain links TRBV7-8 with TRBJ1-2, with D possibly matching TRBD1 (5 bases). This CDR3 has 15 residues. V lost 1 base to trimming and J lost 4 bases, with 13 bases between them. In germline, CDR1 is SGHVS, CDR2 FQNEAQ. In nucleotides, the CDR3 is TGTGCCAGCAGCTTAGGAAGAATCGGGGGCTATGGCTACACCTTC. Its protein is CASSLGRIGGYGYTF.